These 5 T cell receptor beta chains originate from one sample sequenced in a study of cytomegalovirus exposure and HLA in healthy donors (TCRdb year 2017). Receptor libraries were prepared by the immunoSEQ multiplex PCR assay. The multiplex PCR relied on a mix of 60 forward primers for TCR Vbeta segments and 13 reverse primers for TCR Jbeta segments. TCRdb took over this immuneACCESS table, retaining in-frame rearrangements with V and J assigned. Such tables are incomplete; in checked studies, under half of the missing clones stem from an unresolved V gene, and the remainder is unexplained. The sample table contains 70,000 to 95,000 clones; only one count was recorded for more than 55% of them. Of the sample, about 5.4% is held by the ten largest clones. The sample was PBMCs. The source is a young woman in good health and CMV-seropositive.

The CDR3 loop reads CASSLSYASGTSFPDTQYF. DNA of the CDR3: TGTGCCAGCAGTTTATCCTACGCCTCGGGGACTAGTTTCCCAGATACGCAGTATTTT. The rearrangement joins TRBV28 to TRBJ2-3; TRBD2 agrees at 8 bases. Germline V gives CDR1 MDHEN, CDR2 SYDVKM. This CDR3 spans 19 amino acids. J was trimmed by 4 bases and V by 1 base; bases with no gene match: 16. Full variable domain (remainder filled in from reference TRBV28 and TRBJ2-3): DVKVTQSSRYLVKRTGEKVFLECVQDMDHENMFWYRQDPGLGLRLIYFSYDVKMKEKGDIPEGYSVSREKKERFSLILESASTNQTSMYLCASSLSYASGTSFPDTQYFGPGTRLTVL.

The rearrangement uses TRBV15 and TRBJ2-7; 8 bases fit TRBD2. V was pared by 1 base and J by 3 bases, with 5 bases of the junction left unmatched. CDR3 size: 15 residues. Germline V lookup: CDR1 LNHNV, CDR2 YYDKDF (reference sequence). For the CDR3, the DNA is TGTGCCACCAGCAGAGGAGGGACTAGGGTCTACGAGCAGTACTTC. Protein: CATSRGGTRVYEQYF.

This chain links TRBV5-6 with TRBJ2-5; TRBD1 might be the D (5 bases). The V gene lost 4 bases and the J gene lost 6 bases, with 10 bases spanning the gap. Germline V lookup: CDR1 SGHDT, CDR2 YYEEEE. This CDR3 comprises 12 residues. CDR3 nucleotide sequence: TGTGCCAGCAGCGTATGGGGCCAGACCCAGTACTTC. This sequence encodes CASSVWGQTQYF.

This clone was counted between two and nine times. This chain joins TRBV5-1 and TRBJ2-7, with 12 bases aligning to TRBD2. Germline V CDR1 and CDR2: SGHRS, YFSETQ. V gave up 0 bases and J gave up 7 bases; unmatched junction bases: 5. The CDR3 sequence is 15 residues long. The CDR3 is CASSLELAGGREQYF. CDR3 DNA: TGCGCCAGCAGCTTGGAACTAGCGGGGGGCCGGGAGCAGTACTTC.

The J gene is TRBJ1-1, the V gene TRBV7-8; D is unclear. The ends were cut back, 6 bases at V and 0 bases at J, with 14 bases in the middle. The CDR3 consists of 15 residues. In germline, CDR1 is SGHVS, CDR2 FQNEAQ. The CDR3 loop reads CASSRVGEMNTEAFF. The CDR3 bases are TGTGCCAGCAGTCGAGTCGGGGAGATGAACACTGAAGCTTTCTTT.